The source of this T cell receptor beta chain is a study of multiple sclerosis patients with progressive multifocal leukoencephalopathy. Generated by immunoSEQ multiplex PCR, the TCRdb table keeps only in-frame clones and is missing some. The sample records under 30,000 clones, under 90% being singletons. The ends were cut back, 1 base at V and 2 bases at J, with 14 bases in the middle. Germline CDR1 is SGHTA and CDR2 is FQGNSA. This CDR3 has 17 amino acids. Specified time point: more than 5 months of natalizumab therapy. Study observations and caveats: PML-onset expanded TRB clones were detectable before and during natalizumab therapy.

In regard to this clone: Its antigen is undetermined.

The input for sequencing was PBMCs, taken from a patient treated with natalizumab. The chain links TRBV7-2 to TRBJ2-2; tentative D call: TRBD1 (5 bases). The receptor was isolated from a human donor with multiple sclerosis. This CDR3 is CASSLVGSGRNTGELFF. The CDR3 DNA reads TGTGCCAGCAGCTTAGTCGGGTCAGGGCGAAACACCGGGGAGCTGTTTTTT.